The rows below give T cell receptor beta chains drawn from one sample of a study of T-cell reconstitution after alpha-beta-depleted transplantation in children. TCRdb reprocessed the PCR reads via MiXCR and lists one record per CDR3 protein. Found here are over 400,000 distinct CDR3 sequences, roughly an eighth of them singletons; the top ten hold 4.5% to 6%. This material consisted of PBMCs from the stem cell graft donor, taken from the stem cell graft. These receptors came from a human donor who donated a stem cell graft to a child with combined immunodeficiency. The CDR3 runs from the conserved cysteine through the conserved F or W. The D gene is left open where the match is weak. Clone size is shown for a subset of rows, as once, few, many or a class of expanded clone.

abundance,v_gene,j_gene,len,d_gene,CDR3nt,CDR3aa
few,TRBV9,TRBJ2-7,15,NA,TGTGCCAGCAGCGGCGACGGGCTTAGCTCCTACGAGCAGTACTTC,CASSGDGLSSYEQYF
many,TRBV6-1,TRBJ1-1,12,NA,TGTGCCAGCAGGTTGGGGGACACTGAAGCTTTCTTT,CASRLGDTEAFF
NA,TRBV6-6,TRBJ2-3,12,NA,TGTGCCAGCAGCACGGTGGGAGATACGCAGTATTTT,CASSTVGDTQYF
many,TRBV7-8,TRBJ2-1,14,TRBD2,TGTGCCAGCAGTGGGACTAGCGGGTACAATGAGCAGTTCTTC,CASSGTSGYNEQFF
few,TRBV30,TRBJ2-1,12,NA,TGTGCCTGGAGCCGGTCGTTGGATGAGCAGTTCTTC,CAWSRSLDEQFF
few,TRBV5-5,TRBJ1-1,13,NA,TGTGCCAGCAGCCGGGGACTGGCTCCTGAAGCTTTCTTT,CASSRGLAPEAFF
many,TRBV12-3/TRBV12-4,TRBJ2-1,12,NA,TGTGCCAGCAGTCTGGGACTCAATGAGCAGTTCTTC,CASSLGLNEQFF
NA,TRBV12-3/TRBV12-4,TRBJ2-7,12,NA,TGTGCCAGCAGTTTATCCCCTCGCGAGCAGTACTTC,CASSLSPREQYF
few,TRBV4-3,TRBJ2-3,20,TRBD2,TGCGCCAGCAGCCTCGAAGGGGCTAGCGGGGACCTATCTAGCACAGATACGCAGTATTTT,CASSLEGASGDLSSTDTQYF
many,TRBV3-1,TRBJ2-7,14,NA,TGTGCCAGCAGCCAAGAATTTCGAGGCTACGAGCAGTACTTC,CASSQEFRGYEQYF
few,TRBV12-3/TRBV12-4,TRBJ1-5,13,NA,TGTGCCAGCAGTTTACAGGATAATCAGCCCCAGCATTTT,CASSLQDNQPQHF
NA,TRBV28,TRBJ2-1,16,NA,TGTGCCAGCAGTTTATTAAGTCCAGTGAAATACAATGAGCAGTTCTTC,CASSLLSPVKYNEQFF
NA,TRBV9,TRBJ2-2,16,NA,TGTGCCAGCAGCGCCCTCATCGGGTCGAACACCGGGGAGCTGTTTTTT,CASSALIGSNTGELFF
NA,TRBV7-6,TRBJ2-7,12,NA,TGTGCCAGCAGCTTAGTTTCCAACGAGCAGTACTTC,CASSLVSNEQYF
few,TRBV5-1,TRBJ2-5,14,NA,TGCGCCAGCAGCTTGGAGGGAAATACGGAGACCCAGTACTTC,CASSLEGNTETQYF
few,TRBV12-3/TRBV12-4,TRBJ2-7,12,TRBD1,TGTGCCGTCGGGACAGGGTCCTACGAGCAGTACTTC,CAVGTGSYEQYF
few,TRBV30,TRBJ1-2,15,NA,TGTGCCTGGGAGCCCCGGGTAGGCTTTAACTATGGCTACACCTTC,CAWEPRVGFNYGYTF
few,TRBV5-1,TRBJ2-6,15,NA,TGCGCCAGCAGCACAACAGGGACTGGGGCCAACGTCCTGACTTTC,CASSTTGTGANVLTF
many,TRBV18,TRBJ2-7,16,NA,TGTGCCAGCTCAAGAGGGACGGAAAGGGCCCCCTACGAGCAGTACTTC,CASSRGTERAPYEQYF
few,TRBV6-1,TRBJ2-1,15,TRBD2,TGTGCCAGCTCCTCTCTAGCGGGAGAATTCAATGAGCAGTTCTTC,CASSSLAGEFNEQFF
many,TRBV7-3,TRBJ2-1,15,NA,TGTGCCAGCAGCTTCACAGTAGGGGAATACAATGAGCAGTTCTTC,CASSFTVGEYNEQFF
NA,TRBV27,TRBJ1-1,15,NA,TGTGCCAGCAGTCCAACCAGTCGGGGGCGAACTGAAGCTTTCTTT,CASSPTSRGRTEAFF
NA,TRBV6-2/TRBV6-3,TRBJ2-5,15,NA,TGTGCCAGCAGTTACTCGATGCGGAACCAAGAGACCCAGTACTTC,CASSYSMRNQETQYF
NA,TRBV3-1,TRBJ2-1,17,TRBD1,TGTGCCAGCAGCCTCGCAAAGGGGGGGACAGGGGACAATGAGCAGTTCTTC,CASSLAKGGTGDNEQFF
NA,TRBV7-2,TRBJ2-4,13,NA,TGTGCCAGCAGCTCGACAGGGAGGGACATTCAGTACTTC,CASSSTGRDIQYF
few,TRBV7-8,TRBJ2-1,17,TRBD2,TGTGCCAGCAGCTTAGTGGGGTGGCTAGCGGTCTACAATGAGCAGTTCTTC,CASSLVGWLAVYNEQFF
many,TRBV3-1,TRBJ2-2,14,NA,TGTGCCAGCAGCAAGGAGATTAGCGTCGGGGAGCTGTTTTTT,CASSKEISVGELFF
few,TRBV29-1,TRBJ1-1,12,NA,TGCAGCGCTACCACTACTGGGACTGAAGCTTTCTTT,CSATTTGTEAFF
few,TRBV4-3,TRBJ2-1,16,TRBD2,TGCGCCAGCAGCCAAGTTGCAACTAGCGGGGGGGATGAGCAGTTCTTC,CASSQVATSGGDEQFF
many,TRBV20-1,TRBJ2-3,16,TRBD2,TGCAGTGCTAGTAGTTCCGCTAGCGGAAACACAGATACGCAGTATTTT,CSASSSASGNTDTQYF
NA,TRBV12-3/TRBV12-4,TRBJ2-2,13,NA,TGTGCCAGCAGCCCTATGAGGTCCGGGGAGCTGTTTTTT,CASSPMRSGELFF
few,TRBV29-1,TRBJ1-1,13,NA,TGCAGCGTAGAGATGGGGGTGAACACTGAAGCTTTCTTT,CSVEMGVNTEAFF
NA,TRBV5-6,TRBJ1-1,13,NA,TGTGCCAGCAGCGAGGGGACGTACACTGAAGCTTTCTTT,CASSEGTYTEAFF
NA,TRBV14,TRBJ2-7,12,NA,TGTGCCAGCAGCCAAACCCGGGAGCAGCAGTACTTC,CASSQTREQQYF
NA,TRBV24-1,TRBJ2-1,13,NA,TGTGCCACCAGTGATTTTAAGACGGATGAGCAGTTCTTC,CATSDFKTDEQFF
few,TRBV5-1,TRBJ1-1,17,TRBD1,TGCGCCAGCAGCCCGGGACAGGGCGTGATTTCGAACACTGAAGCTTTCTTT,CASSPGQGVISNTEAFF
few,TRBV2,TRBJ1-2,14,NA,TGTGCCAGCAGTCTTGGGGGCTATACAGATGGCTACACCTTC,CASSLGGYTDGYTF
NA,TRBV25-1,TRBJ2-2,18,TRBD2,TGTGCCAGCAGTGAATATCCCGGTGGTAGCGGGAGGACCGGGGAGCTGTTTTTT,CASSEYPGGSGRTGELFF
many,TRBV20-1,TRBJ2-2,15,TRBD2,TGCGAGACTAGCGGGAGGGCCCTTAATTCAGGGGAGCTGTTTTTT,CETSGRALNSGELFF
NA,TRBV29-1,TRBJ1-1,14,NA,TGCAGCGTTGGGCGTGCGGGGGAGTGGACTGAAGCTTTCTTT,CSVGRAGEWTEAFF
NA,TRBV7-8,TRBJ2-7,16,NA,TGTGCCAGCAGCTCTTATACCGGGCCTTACTCCTACGAGCAGTACTTC,CASSSYTGPYSYEQYF